The rows below give T cell receptor beta chains drawn from one sample of a study of neoadjuvant anti-PD-1 for oral cavity cancer. Generated by immunoSEQ multiplex PCR, the TCRdb table keeps only in-frame clones and is missing some. The sample shows approximately 67,000 clones, around 80% of them seen only once. The sample here was PBMCs, taken before nivolumab (anti-PD-1) treatment. Every receptor here comes from a person aged 35-80 years with oral cavity squamous cell carcinoma. Both conserved end residues are part of each CDR3. A D gene is named only where the DNA matches it firmly. Size tells how often a clone was seen (once, few, many) or the class of an expanded clone, and some rows leave it out.

D: .; length: 13; J: TRBJ1-2; size: few; V: TRBV27; DNA: TGTGCCAGCAGTCCACGGGGCATCTATGGCTACACCTTC; CDR3: CASSPRGIYGYTF
D: .; length: 12; J: TRBJ1-2; size: .; V: TRBV28; DNA: TGTGCCAGCAGCCTTCTCTATTATGGCTACACCTTC; CDR3: CASSLLYYGYTF
D: .; length: 13; J: TRBJ2-6; size: .; V: TRBV5-1; DNA: TGCGCCAGCAGCTTAGAGGGGGCCAACGTCCTGACTTTC; CDR3: CASSLEGANVLTF
D: TRBD1; length: 13; J: TRBJ1-6; size: .; V: TRBV4-1; DNA: TGCGCCAGCAGCCGGGACAGGCGGTCACCCCTCCACTTT; CDR3: CASSRDRRSPLHF
D: TRBD1; length: 17; J: TRBJ2-6; size: .; V: TRBV9; DNA: TGTGCCAGCAGCGTTACAGGGGGCGCGAATGGGGCCAACGTCCTGACTTTC; CDR3: CASSVTGGANGANVLTF
D: TRBD2; length: 15; J: TRBJ2-1; size: .; V: TRBV5-5; DNA: TGTGCCAGCAGCTACCTAGCGGGGGGGTTTAATGAGCAGTTCTTC; CDR3: CASSYLAGGFNEQFF
D: TRBD1; length: 16; J: TRBJ2-5; size: .; V: TRBV19; DNA: TGTGCCAGTAGTATGTGGACAGGGAGGATCCAAGAGACCCAGTACTTC; CDR3: CASSMWTGRIQETQYF
D: TRBD1; length: 17; J: TRBJ2-7; size: .; V: TRBV4-2; DNA: TGTGCCAGCAGCCAAGATCAACAGGGGGCCTCCACCTACGAGCAGTACTTC; CDR3: CASSQDQQGASTYEQYF
D: .; length: 13; J: TRBJ1-5; size: .; V: TRBV19; DNA: TGTGCCAGTAGCGGGGACTTGGTTCAGCCCCAGCATTTT; CDR3: CASSGDLVQPQHF
D: .; length: 15; J: TRBJ2-7; size: .; V: TRBV5-6; DNA: TGTGCCAGCAGCTCCCTAAGACAGGCTTCCTACGAGCAGTACTTC; CDR3: CASSSLRQASYEQYF
D: TRBD2; length: 19; J: TRBJ2-5; size: .; V: TRBV7-9; DNA: TGTGCCAGCAGCAAGGGACTAGCGGGGGGGGATCGGTGGAAAGAGACCCAGTACTTC; CDR3: CASSKGLAGGDRWKETQYF
D: .; length: 13; J: TRBJ1-1; size: few; V: TRBV7-9; DNA: TGTGCCAGCAGGGACTGGGGGGGCACTGAAGCTTTCTTT; CDR3: CASRDWGGTEAFF
D: TRBD1; length: 14; J: TRBJ1-3; size: medium-sized; V: TRBV6-1; DNA: TGTGCCGGCCGTCTCGAGACAGGGCAAAACACCATATATTTT; CDR3: CAGRLETGQNTIYF
D: .; length: 17; J: TRBJ2-1; size: .; V: TRBV5-6; DNA: TGTGCCAGCAGCTGGGGGGCGGGCCTATTTCGCGACAATGAGCAGTTCTTC; CDR3: CASSWGAGLFRDNEQFF
D: .; length: 16; J: TRBJ2-2; size: .; V: TRBV5-1; DNA: TGCGCCAGCAGCACTCGACAGGTCGGGGGCGCCGGGGAGCTGTTTTTT; CDR3: CASSTRQVGGAGELFF
D: .; length: 16; J: TRBJ2-7; size: .; V: TRBV18; DNA: TGTGCCAGCTCTCGTGGGGAGACAGGGAGGCCCTACGAGCAGTACTTC; CDR3: CASSRGETGRPYEQYF
D: .; length: 13; J: TRBJ1-1; size: .; V: TRBV6-1; DNA: TGTGCCAGCAGTGTCCAAGGGAACACTGAAGCTTTCTTT; CDR3: CASSVQGNTEAFF
D: .; length: 13; J: TRBJ1-1; size: .; V: TRBV10-2; DNA: TGCGCCAGCAGTGACCGGTCTGGGGTTGAAGCTTTCTTT; CDR3: CASSDRSGVEAFF
D: TRBD2; length: 14; J: TRBJ2-7; size: .; V: TRBV5-4; DNA: TGTGCCAGCAGCGGCGGGGGGACCTCCTACGAGCAGTACTTC; CDR3: CASSGGGTSYEQYF
D: .; length: 15; J: TRBJ2-7; size: few; V: TRBV10-3; DNA: TGTGCCATCAGAGAGGGACTGGAGAGCTCCTACGAGCAGTACTTC; CDR3: CAIREGLESSYEQYF
D: TRBD1; length: 14; J: TRBJ1-4; size: .; V: TRBV5-1; DNA: TGCGCCAGCAGCCAGGGACAGGCGGACGAAAAACTGTTTTTT; CDR3: CASSQGQADEKLFF
D: .; length: 14; J: TRBJ2-2; size: .; V: TRBV2; DNA: TGTGCCAGCCGGAAGGGGGGGGTCACCGGGGAGCTGTTTTTT; CDR3: CASRKGGVTGELFF
D: .; length: 15; J: TRBJ1-6; size: .; V: TRBV11-3; DNA: TGTGCCAGCAGAGATTTCGGGACCCCGCTCCCACCCCTCCACTTT; CDR3: CASRDFGTPLPPLHF
D: TRBD1; length: 15; J: TRBJ2-3; size: once; V: TRBV25-1; DNA: TGTGCCAGCCGTCAACAGGGGCCGATCGCAGATACGCAGTATTTT; CDR3: CASRQQGPIADTQYF
D: .; length: 13; J: TRBJ1-2; size: .; V: TRBV6-1; DNA: TGTGCCAGCAGTGATGGTCAGGGACGCGGCTACACCTTC; CDR3: CASSDGQGRGYTF
D: .; length: 15; J: TRBJ1-5; size: .; V: TRBV9; DNA: TGTGCCAGCAGCGTAGCGGCAAGCAGCAATCAGCCCCAGCATTTT; CDR3: CASSVAASSNQPQHF
D: TRBD1; length: 14; J: TRBJ1-1; size: .; V: TRBV5-6; DNA: TGTGCCAGCAGGGATACGGACAGGGGCGCCTCCCTGTTCTTT; CDR3: CASRDTDRGASLFF
D: .; length: 16; J: TRBJ2-7; size: .; V: TRBV4-2; DNA: TGTGCCAGCAGCCAAGATCTAGCAGGGGGGATCTACGAGCAGTACTTC; CDR3: CASSQDLAGGIYEQYF
D: TRBD1; length: 13; J: TRBJ1-2; size: once; V: TRBV28; DNA: TGTGCCAGCAGTTTGGGACAGTTGAGCGGCTACACCTTC; CDR3: CASSLGQLSGYTF
D: TRBD1; length: 11; J: TRBJ2-1; size: .; V: TRBV29-1; DNA: TGCAGCGTAACAGGGGTTGATGAGCAGTTCTTC; CDR3: CSVTGVDEQFF
D: TRBD1; length: 15; J: TRBJ1-5; size: few; V: TRBV6-1; DNA: TGTGCCAGCAGTGAAAGGGACAGGGGGATTCAGCCCCAGCATTTT; CDR3: CASSERDRGIQPQHF
D: .; length: 17; J: TRBJ2-2; size: .; V: TRBV7-3; DNA: TGTGCCAGCAGCTTAGACCCGAGCAGGGCGTACACCGGGGAGCTGTTTTTT; CDR3: CASSLDPSRAYTGELFF
D: .; length: 15; J: TRBJ1-4; size: .; V: TRBV4-1; DNA: TGCGCCAGCAGCCTCACCGGGACCCAGCGGGAAAAACTGTTTTTT; CDR3: CASSLTGTQREKLFF
D: .; length: 13; J: TRBJ1-2; size: .; V: TRBV5-6; DNA: TGTGCCAGCAGCCGCGATTGGGGGGGTGGCTACACCTTC; CDR3: CASSRDWGGGYTF
D: .; length: 15; J: TRBJ2-4; size: few; V: TRBV5-1; DNA: TGCGCCAGCAGCTTGGCTCCCGTAGCCAAAAACATTCAGTACTTC; CDR3: CASSLAPVAKNIQYF
D: .; length: 16; J: TRBJ1-4; size: .; V: TRBV2; DNA: TGTGCCAGCAGTGAGTTCAACCAGCGGCCTAATGAAAAACTGTTTTTT; CDR3: CASSEFNQRPNEKLFF
D: TRBD1; length: 11; J: TRBJ2-7; size: .; V: TRBV20-1; DNA: TGCAGTGCTAGGGGGACAGTCGAGCAGTACTTC; CDR3: CSARGTVEQYF
D: .; length: 14; J: TRBJ2-7; size: .; V: TRBV5-1; DNA: TGCGCCAGCAGCTTGGAGGTGGGGTCCTACGAGCAGTACTTC; CDR3: CASSLEVGSYEQYF
D: .; length: 13; J: TRBJ1-3; size: .; V: TRBV6-5; DNA: TGTGCCAGCAGACAAACAGGGTCGGACACCATATATTTT; CDR3: CASRQTGSDTIYF
D: .; length: 17; J: TRBJ1-3; size: .; V: TRBV12-5; DNA: TGTGCTAGTGGTTTGTTGACAGAACTGTTCTCTGGAAACACCATATATTTT; CDR3: CASGLLTELFSGNTIYF
D: .; length: 12; J: TRBJ2-1; size: .; V: TRBV4-1; DNA: TGCGCCAGCAGCCAAGATGCAGGCGAGCAGTTCTTC; CDR3: CASSQDAGEQFF
D: .; length: 16; J: TRBJ1-2; size: .; V: TRBV7-9; DNA: TGTGCCAGCAGCTTAGTAAGCGGGGTATTGGACTATGGCTACACCTTC; CDR3: CASSLVSGVLDYGYTF
D: TRBD1; length: 15; J: TRBJ1-3; size: .; V: TRBV29-1; DNA: TGCAGCGTAGAGGACAGGGGGAAGACTGGAAACACCATATATTTT; CDR3: CSVEDRGKTGNTIYF
D: .; length: 13; J: TRBJ2-3; size: .; V: TRBV27; DNA: TGTGCCAGCAGTCCTGCCCATGATAATACGCAGTATTTT; CDR3: CASSPAHDNTQYF
D: .; length: 11; J: TRBJ1-5; size: .; V: TRBV27; DNA: TGTGCCAGCAGTAAAGGTCAGCCCCAGCATTTT; CDR3: CASSKGQPQHF
D: .; length: 11; J: TRBJ2-3; size: .; V: TRBV6-1; DNA: TGTGCCAGCACGGGCACAGATACGCAGTATTTT; CDR3: CASTGTDTQYF
D: .; length: 14; J: TRBJ1-4; size: .; V: TRBV7-9; DNA: TGTGCCAGCAGAGGGCAGGGAGAGGCTGAAAAACTGTTTTTT; CDR3: CASRGQGEAEKLFF
D: .; length: 13; J: TRBJ1-1; size: .; V: TRBV10-3; DNA: TGTGCCATCAGTGAGTCCGGGGGAACTGAAGCTTTCTTT; CDR3: CAISESGGTEAFF
D: TRBD1; length: 16; J: TRBJ2-1; size: .; V: TRBV25-1; DNA: TGTGCCAGCAGTTTGGACAGGTCGGGCTCCTACAATGAGCAGTTCTTC; CDR3: CASSLDRSGSYNEQFF
D: TRBD2; length: 18; J: TRBJ2-3; size: .; V: TRBV5-1; DNA: TGCGCCAGCAGCCTTTTTGGCCTTCTAGCGGGACGCACAGATACGCAGTATTTT; CDR3: CASSLFGLLAGRTDTQYF
D: .; length: 15; J: TRBJ2-7; size: .; V: TRBV18; DNA: TGTGCCAGCTCACCACCCACAGGCTCCCTTTACGAGCAGTACTTC; CDR3: CASSPPTGSLYEQYF
D: .; length: 16; J: TRBJ1-3; size: few; V: TRBV11-1; DNA: TGTGCCAGCAGCTTAGGGACCGAAAGCTCTGGAAACACCATATATTTT; CDR3: CASSLGTESSGNTIYF